These 27 T cell receptor beta chains were all obtained from the same sample, sequenced in a study of T-cell reconstitution after alpha-beta-depleted transplantation in children. Unique molecular identifiers were used in preparing the TCRbeta library. In TCRdb, the PCR reads were re-called with MiXCR into one record per CDR3 protein. Here the sample spans 200,000 to 250,000 distinct CDR3 sequences, roughly 10% being singletons. The specimen was PBMCs, collected before TCRalphabeta/CD19-depleted stem cell transplant. Receptor source: a child younger than two with acute myeloid leukemia, due to receive a stem cell transplant.

This clonotype was seen repeatedly, ten times or more. The J gene is TRBJ1-5, the V gene TRBV20-1; no clear D gene. The CDR3 runs to 15 residues. Germline CDR1 and CDR2: DFQATT and SNEGSKA (reference sequence). V dropped 0 bases and J dropped 5 bases, with 14 bases sitting between them. In DNA form, the CDR3 reads TGCAGTGCTAGAGATCAGCGGGCCCATTATCAGCCCCAGCATTTT. Protein product: CSARDQRAHYQPQHF.

This chain links TRBV6-1 with TRBJ2-2; D is perhaps TRBD1 (6 bases). CDR3 length equals 15 residues. V lost 7 bases and J lost 4, with 16 bases in between. CDR1 and CDR2 from the germline V gene are MNHNS and SASEGT. This CDR3 is CASTTGSLFTGELFF. CDR3 DNA: TGTGCCAGCACAACAGGGTCGTTGTTCACCGGGGAGCTGTTTTTT.

This clonotype was found many times. The genes are TRBV7-8 and TRBJ1-1, with D possibly being TRBD1 (5 bases). Germline V gene lookup returns CDR1 SGHVS and CDR2 FQNEAQ. The CDR3 consists of 16 residues. V dropped 5 bases and J dropped 6 bases, with 22 bases sitting between them. CDR3 nucleotides: TGTGCCAGCAGCCCAGCCCGGGACCGCAGGTGGTCTGAAGCTTTCTTT. This translates into CASSPARDRRWSEAFF.

This chain links TRBV11-2 with TRBJ2-5; D might be TRBD2 (5 bases). V was pared by 1 base and J by 4 bases, with 16 bases between. Per the germline V gene, CDR1 is SGHAT and CDR2 is FQNNGV. There are 16 residues in the CDR3. CDR3 DNA sequence: TGTGCCAGCAGCTTAGTGTCGGGGTCCCTCCCAGAGACCCAGTACTTC. Protein product: CASSLVSGSLPETQYF.

This clonotype showed up many times. J is TRBJ1-1 and V is TRBV21-1; no DNA check was done on the table's D call, TRBD1. TRBV21-1 is a listed pseudogene. This CDR3 comprises 13 residues. The CDR3: CASLRGANTEAFF. CDR3 bases: TGTGCCAGCCTCCGAGGGGCGAACACTGAAGCTTTCTTT.

This clonotype was counted once. Given a much more abundant clone one base away, this may be a read error. The V call is TRBV20-1, the J call TRBJ1-1; tentative D call: TRBD1 (5 bases). The CDR3 length is 10 residues. V was clipped by 5 bases and J by 11 bases, with 12 bases between them. Germline V gene lookup returns CDR1 DFQATT and CDR2 SNEGSKA (reference sequence). This chain's CDR3 is CSAPDITAFF. The CDR3 DNA reads TGCAGTGCTCCGGACATCACGGCTTTCTTT.

There are many counts of this clonotype. The chain employs TRBV9 and TRBJ2-7, with 9 bases aligning to TRBD1. Looked up from germline, CDR1 is SGDLS and CDR2 is YYNGEE. V lost 4 bases, J lost 5 bases, and 16 bases stayed unmatched. This CDR3 is built from 17 residues. Here the CDR3 reads CASSPQSSGTGSNEQYF. CDR3 nucleotides: TGTGCCAGCAGCCCCCAGTCCTCCGGGACAGGGTCCAACGAGCAGTACTTC.

This chain connects TRBV28 to TRBJ2-7; TRBD2 is a possible D gene (6 bases). V shed 8 bases and J shed 2 bases, with 13 bases lying between them. Per the germline V gene, CDR1 is MDHEN and CDR2 is SYDVKM. The CDR3 has 13 amino acids. CDR3: CASGRTIPYEQYF. Here the CDR3 DNA reads TGTGCCAGCGGACGGACTATACCCTACGAGCAGTACTTC.

This clonotype was detected many times. V gene TRBV20-1 combines with J gene TRBJ1-6; D is possibly TRBD1 (6 bases). This CDR3 contains 13 residues. The V gene's germline CDR1 is DFQATT and CDR2 SNEGSKA (reference sequence). V was cut by 6 bases and J by 11 bases, with 17 bases left in between. CDR3 in amino acids: CSAGGQGETPLHF. As DNA, the CDR3 is TGCAGTGCCGGGGGGCAGGGAGAGACACCCCTCCACTTT.

This clonotype was found many times. The J gene is TRBJ1-4, the V gene TRBV7-4, with a tentative D call TRBD1 (5 bases). V was clipped by 3 bases and J by 0 bases, with 5 bases between them. This CDR3 spans 14 amino acids. Germline CDR1 is SGHVT and CDR2 is SQSDAQ. The chain's CDR3 is CASSLGATNEKLFF. CDR3 sequence (DNA): TGTGCCAGCAGCTTGGGGGCAACTAATGAAAAACTGTTTTTT.

In its sample, this clonotype was seen many times. This chain uses TRBV3-1 with TRBJ1-1; D call uncertain. This CDR3 has 14 residues. Germline V CDR1 and CDR2: LGHDT, YNNKEL (reference sequence). The V and J ends lost 1 base and 5 bases respectively, with 11 bases between them. CDR3 sequence (DNA): TGTGCCAGCAGCCAAGGGGGTTCCGGAACTGAAGCTTTCTTT. This sequence encodes CASSQGGSGTEAFF.

This clonotype occurred many times. J is TRBJ2-1 and V is TRBV5-5, with 7 bases matching TRBD1. Per the germline V gene, CDR1 is SGHKS and CDR2 is YYEKEE (reference sequence). V dropped 6 bases and J dropped 5; count of bases not matched to a gene: 8. This CDR3 is 14 amino acids long. The CDR3 reads CASTLWGTDNEQFF. CDR3 bases: TGTGCCAGCACCCTGTGGGGGACAGACAATGAGCAGTTCTTC.

This rearrangement joins TRBV28 to TRBJ2-7; 10 bases map to TRBD1. This CDR3 is 17 amino acids long. Germline CDR1 and CDR2: MDHEN and SYDVKM. Losses at the gene ends were 6 bases for V and 4 bases for J; bases not matched to a gene: 15. The CDR3 loop reads CASRILLPRQGAYEQYF. CDR3 bases: TGTGCCAGCAGGATTTTACTCCCGCGACAGGGGGCTTACGAGCAGTACTTC.

This clonotype occurred many times. The chain has TRBV20-1 and TRBJ2-1, with D possibly TRBD2 on 7 matching bases. Between the trimmed V and J ends, which lost 7 bases and 6 bases, there was a span of 13 bases. The CDR3 has 12 residues. CDR1 is DFQATT, CDR2 SNEGSKA, per germline (reference sequence). CDR3 nucleotides: TGCAGTGGGGGGGCTAGCGGCAATGAGCAGTTCTTC. The encoded protein is CSGGASGNEQFF.

At least ten counts were recorded for this clonotype. The chain carries TRBV20-1 and TRBJ2-3; D is undetermined. This CDR3 contains 14 residues. Trimming left V 4 bases short and J 2 bases short, with 13 bases between. Germline lookup yields CDR1 DFQATT and CDR2 SNEGSKA (reference sequence). For the CDR3, the DNA is TGCAGTGCTATCCCCGCGGTCCACACAGATACGCAGTATTTT. Translation: CSAIPAVHTDTQYF.

This clonotype was seen at least ten times. The chain is built from TRBV29-1 and TRBJ2-7; no reliable D call. Germline values: CDR1 SQVTM, CDR2 ANQGSEA. Trimming cost V 2 bases and J 2 bases, with 10 bases left between them. This CDR3 spans 13 amino acids. The CDR3 DNA reads as TGCAGCGTTGAACTACCGGTTACCTACGAGCAGTACTTC. Residues: CSVELPVTYEQYF.

This clonotype was seen repeatedly, ten times or more. The chain employs TRBV20-1 and TRBJ1-5, with TRBD1 as a possible D gene (5 bases). The V end was cut by 3 bases, the J end by 2 bases, with 14 bases between. Germline V CDR1 and CDR2: DFQATT, SNEGSKA (reference sequence). This CDR3 comprises 15 residues. The CDR3 sequence is CSASEGTPGNQPQHF. DNA of the CDR3: TGCAGTGCTAGCGAGGGGACCCCCGGCAATCAGCCCCAGCATTTT.

This clonotype has a count of ten or more. The chain combines TRBV14 with TRBJ2-7, with 8 nucleotides matching TRBD2. V lost 1 base and J lost 13; bases outside the gene matches: 3. CDR1 is SGHDN and CDR2 is FVKESK in the germline V gene. This CDR3 spans 11 amino acids. CDR3: CASSQGLAPYF. In DNA, the CDR3 is TGTGCCAGCAGCCAAGGACTAGCGCCATACTTC. The full variable domain, with the rest looked up from reference TRBV14 and TRBJ2-7, is EAGVTQFPSHSVIEKGQTVTLRCDPISGHDNLYWYRRVMGKEIKFLLHFVKESKQDESGMPNNRFLAERTGGTYSTLKVQPAELEDSGVYFCASSQGLAPYFGPGTRLTVT.

This clonotype has at least ten counts. The V call is TRBV20-1, the J call TRBJ1-2; the D is unclear. Germline V CDR1 and CDR2: DFQATT, SNEGSKA (reference sequence). Deletions cut 8 bases from V and 7 bases from J, with 14 bases between. The length of the CDR3 is 11 residues. The CDR3: CSQSREGGYTF. CDR3 in DNA: TGCAGTCAATCCCGAGAGGGTGGCTACACCTTC.

This clonotype was recorded many times. This chain links TRBV10-3 with TRBJ2-1; no clear D gene. V lost 0 bases to trimming and J lost 6 bases, with 6 bases between them. Germline V gene sequence: CDR1 ENHRY, CDR2 SYGVKD. The CDR3 sequence is 13 residues long. The CDR3 loop reads CAISESASNEQFF. CDR3 nucleotide sequence: TGTGCCATCAGTGAGTCGGCAAGCAATGAGCAGTTCTTC.

This clonotype was observed at least ten times. An end of the junction differs from the germline gene, which may be a read error. The CDR3 protein is CASSLTGADQQTQYF. The CDR3 region has the DNA TGTGCCAGCAGTTTAACGGGGGCGGACCAACAGACCCAGTACTTC. This rearrangement joins TRBV12-3 or TRBV12-4 to TRBJ2-5; D may correspond to TRBD1 or TRBD2 (6 bases each). This CDR3 spans 15 amino acids.

Many counts were recorded for this clonotype. This chain links TRBV4-3 with TRBJ1-5; possible D gene TRBD1, 5 bases. The CDR3 is 15 amino acids. Trimming left V 1 base short and J 1 base short, with 8 bases between. The germline CDR1 and CDR2 sequences are LGHNA and YSLEER. CDR3: CASSQVSGSNQPQHF. The CDR3 DNA reads as TGCGCCAGCAGCCAAGTTTCAGGGAGCAATCAGCCCCAGCATTTT.

This clonotype appeared many times. J is TRBJ2-6 and V is TRBV28; tentatively, D is TRBD1 (5 bases). Trimming cost V 6 bases and J 4 bases, with 13 bases left between them. The V gene's germline CDR1 is MDHEN and CDR2 SYDVKM. The CDR3 has 15 amino acids. The CDR3 nucleotides are TGTGCCAGCAGGATACCAGGGCGGGGGGCCAACGTCCTGACTTTC. This translates into CASRIPGRGANVLTF.

This clonotype has ten or more counts. This rearrangement joins TRBV27 to TRBJ1-5; possibly TRBD1 for D (6 bases). V was trimmed by 0 bases and J by 6 bases, leaving 6 bases between them. The CDR3 covers 13 residues. Germline V gene lookup returns CDR1 MNHEY and CDR2 SMNVEV (reference sequence). The DNA for the CDR3 is TGTGCCAGCAGTTTATCGACAGGTCAGCCCCAGCATTTT. Translating gives CASSLSTGQPQHF.

Comments on this clonotype: This may stem from a read error, because a much larger clone lies one nucleotide away. The genes are TRBV4-2 and TRBJ1-1, with D hard to call. Trimming pared 0 bases from V and 4 bases from J, leaving 12 bases between. This CDR3 has 15 residues. Germline assignment: CDR1 LGHNA and CDR2 YNFKEQ. The CDR3 region has the DNA TGTGCCAGCAGCCAAGATGACTTCATGAGCACTGAAGCTTTCTTT. Protein sequence: CASSQDDFMSTEAFF.

This clonotype was recorded many times. The chain links TRBV7-9 to TRBJ2-1; possible D gene TRBD1, 7 bases. Trimming removed 2 bases from V and 6 bases from J, with 11 bases in between. The CDR3 consists of 14 residues. Looked up from germline, CDR1 is SEHNR and CDR2 is FQNEAQ (reference sequence). CDR3 coding DNA: TGTGCCAGCAGCTTACAGGGGGGTCTCAATGAGCAGTTCTTC. It yields the protein CASSLQGGLNEQFF.

This clonotype was seen only a few times. The chain employs TRBV12-3 or TRBV12-4 and TRBJ2-1, with D perhaps TRBD1 or TRBD2 (5 bases each). The V end lost 8 bases, the J end lost 7 bases, and 15 bases lay between the germline ends. CDR3 length: 13 residues. The CDR3 spells CASCRDGVNEQFF. The CDR3 coding sequence is TGTGCCAGCTGCCGGGACGGAGTTAATGAGCAGTTCTTC.